The clone carrying this T cell receptor (beta chain) showed up many times. Its antigen remains unknown. The sample originates from a study of early T cells in non-severe SARS-CoV-2 infection. The germline CDR1 and CDR2 sequences are MDHEN and SYDVKM. The CDR3 totals 14 residues. V was cut by 3 bases and J by 6 bases, with 15 bases left in between. Unique molecular identifiers were added to individual cDNA molecules. From the 5' RACE reads, TCRdb called clonotypes with MiXCR, one entry per CDR3 protein. The repertoire holds about 76,000 distinct CDR3 sequences, 15% to 18% seen once, with 9% to 15% in the top ten. General study findings and limits: The study's VDJdb matching favored anti-spike CD8 responses and missed private and CD4 specificities.

The V call is TRBV28, the J call TRBJ2-7, with D possibly TRBD1 on 6 matching bases. This TCR derives from an adult who was a healthcare worker with PCR-confirmed SARS-CoV-2 infection or an uninfected control (not recorded which). The sequencing sample was made of whole blood. The CDR3 region has the DNA TGTGCCAGCAGTTTCGTGTCAGGGGTTGGCGAGCAGTACTTC. Protein product: CASSFVSGVGEQYF.